This T cell receptor (beta chain) was profiled in a study of T cells after yellow fever vaccination. Germline V lookup: CDR1 SGHRS, CDR2 YFSETQ. The ends were cut back, 2 bases at V and 1 base at J, with 6 bases in the middle. This CDR3 is 14 amino acids long. This clonotype was seen only a few times. A single record per CDR3 protein comes from TCRdb applying MiXCR to the 5' RACE reads. This sample carries around 320,000 distinct CDR3 sequences, around 9.3% of them seen once, and the ten largest clones take around 3.3%. The chain recombines TRBV5-1 with TRBJ2-2, with D possibly being TRBD1 (5 bases). The clonotype was recovered from a man between 18 and 29 years old who received the YFV17D yellow fever vaccine. Specimen: CD4+ T cells sorted from PBMCs, collected 5 days after the yellow fever booster vaccination. CDR3 residues: CASSFQGNTGELFF. The CDR3 coding sequence is TGCGCCAGCAGCTTCCAGGGGAACACCGGGGAGCTGTTTTTT.